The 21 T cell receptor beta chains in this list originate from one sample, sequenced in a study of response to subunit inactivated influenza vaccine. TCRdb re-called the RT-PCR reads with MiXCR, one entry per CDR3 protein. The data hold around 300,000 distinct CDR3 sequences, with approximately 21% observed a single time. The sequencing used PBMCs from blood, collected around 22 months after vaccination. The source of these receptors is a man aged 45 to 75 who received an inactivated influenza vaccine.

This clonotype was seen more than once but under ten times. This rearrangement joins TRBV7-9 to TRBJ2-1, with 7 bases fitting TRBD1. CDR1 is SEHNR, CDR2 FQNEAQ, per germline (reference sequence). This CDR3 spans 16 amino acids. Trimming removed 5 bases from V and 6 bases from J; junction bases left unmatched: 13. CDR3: CASSAPPGQPRNEQFF. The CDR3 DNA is TGTGCCAGCAGCGCACCCCCGGGACAGCCTCGCAATGAGCAGTTCTTC.

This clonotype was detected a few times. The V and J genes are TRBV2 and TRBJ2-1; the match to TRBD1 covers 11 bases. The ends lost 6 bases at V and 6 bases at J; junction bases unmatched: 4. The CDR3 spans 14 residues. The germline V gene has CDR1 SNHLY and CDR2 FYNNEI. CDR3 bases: TGTGCCAGCAGAACCGGGACAGGGGGCAATGAGCAGTTCTTC. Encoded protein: CASRTGTGGNEQFF.

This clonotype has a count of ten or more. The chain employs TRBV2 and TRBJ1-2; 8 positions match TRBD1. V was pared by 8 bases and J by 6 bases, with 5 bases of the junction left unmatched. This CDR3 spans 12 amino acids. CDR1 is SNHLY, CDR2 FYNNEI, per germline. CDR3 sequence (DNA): TGTGCCAGCCCGGGACAGGTGGATGGCTACACCTTC. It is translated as CASPGQVDGYTF.

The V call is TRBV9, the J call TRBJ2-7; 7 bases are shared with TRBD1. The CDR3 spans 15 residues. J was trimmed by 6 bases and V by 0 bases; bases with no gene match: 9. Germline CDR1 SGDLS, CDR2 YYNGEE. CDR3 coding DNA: TGTGCCAGCAGCGTAGACCCCGGGACAGCGGCCGAGCAGTACTTC. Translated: CASSVDPGTAAEQYF. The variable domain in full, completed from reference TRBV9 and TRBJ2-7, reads DSGVTQTPKHLITATGQRVTLRCSPRSGDLSVYWYQQSLDQGLQFLIQYYNGEERAKGNILERFSAQQFPDLHSELNLSSLELGDSALYFCASSVDPGTAAEQYFGPGTRLTVT.

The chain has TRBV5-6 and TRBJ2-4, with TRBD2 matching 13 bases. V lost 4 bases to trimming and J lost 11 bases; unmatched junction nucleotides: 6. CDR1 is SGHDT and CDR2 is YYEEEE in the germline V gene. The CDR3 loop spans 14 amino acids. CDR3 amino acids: CASSPTSGGEFQYF. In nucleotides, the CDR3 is TGTGCCAGCAGCCCTACTAGCGGGGGGGAGTTTCAGTACTTC.

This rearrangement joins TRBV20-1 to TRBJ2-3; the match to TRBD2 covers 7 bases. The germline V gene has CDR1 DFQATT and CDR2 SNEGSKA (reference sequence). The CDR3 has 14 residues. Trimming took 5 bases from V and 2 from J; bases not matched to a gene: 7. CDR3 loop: CSALSGTNTDTQYF. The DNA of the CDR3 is TGCAGTGCTCTATCCGGGACTAACACAGATACGCAGTATTTT.

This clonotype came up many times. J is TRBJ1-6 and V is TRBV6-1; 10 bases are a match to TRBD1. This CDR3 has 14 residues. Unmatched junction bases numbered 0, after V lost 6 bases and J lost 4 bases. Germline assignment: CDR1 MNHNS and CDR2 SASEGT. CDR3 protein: CASRGQGYNSPLHF. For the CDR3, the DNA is TGTGCCAGCAGGGGACAGGGGTATAATTCACCCCTCCACTTT.

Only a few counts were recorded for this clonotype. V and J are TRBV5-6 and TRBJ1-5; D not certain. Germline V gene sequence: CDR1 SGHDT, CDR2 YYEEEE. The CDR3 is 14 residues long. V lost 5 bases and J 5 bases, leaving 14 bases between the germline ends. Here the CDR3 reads CASSSQATYQPQHF. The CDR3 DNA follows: TGTGCCAGCAGTTCCCAGGCTACCTATCAGCCCCAGCATTTT.

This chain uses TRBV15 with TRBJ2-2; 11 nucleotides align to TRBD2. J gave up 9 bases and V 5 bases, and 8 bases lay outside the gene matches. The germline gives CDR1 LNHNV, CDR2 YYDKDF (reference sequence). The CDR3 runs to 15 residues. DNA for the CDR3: TGTGCCACCAGCCGCAGGACTAGCGGGCACCGGGAGCTGTTTTTT. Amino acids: CATSRRTSGHRELFF.

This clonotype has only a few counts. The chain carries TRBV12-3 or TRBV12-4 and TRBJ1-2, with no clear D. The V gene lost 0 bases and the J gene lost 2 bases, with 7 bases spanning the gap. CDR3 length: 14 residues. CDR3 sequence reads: CASSLAVQNYGYTF. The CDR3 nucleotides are TGTGCCAGCAGTTTAGCGGTCCAGAACTATGGCTACACCTTC.

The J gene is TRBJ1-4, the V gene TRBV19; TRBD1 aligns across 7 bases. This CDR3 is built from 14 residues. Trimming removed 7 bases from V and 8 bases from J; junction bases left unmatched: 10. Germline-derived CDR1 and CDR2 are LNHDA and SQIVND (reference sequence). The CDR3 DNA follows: TGTGCCAGTAATAGACAGGGTACGGACGAAAAACTGTTTTTT. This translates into CASNRQGTDEKLFF.

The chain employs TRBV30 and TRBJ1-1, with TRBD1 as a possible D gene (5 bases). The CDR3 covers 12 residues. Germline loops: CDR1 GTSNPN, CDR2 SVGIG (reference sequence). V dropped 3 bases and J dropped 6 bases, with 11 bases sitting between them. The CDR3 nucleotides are TGTGCCTGGAGCCCAGGGATCTCTGAAGCTTTCTTT. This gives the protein CAWSPGISEAFF.

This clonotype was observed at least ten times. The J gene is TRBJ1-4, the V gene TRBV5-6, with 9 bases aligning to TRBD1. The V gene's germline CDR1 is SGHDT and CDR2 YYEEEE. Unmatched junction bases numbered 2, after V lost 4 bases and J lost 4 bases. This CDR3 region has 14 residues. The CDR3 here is CASSRQGVNEKLFF. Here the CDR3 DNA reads TGTGCCAGCAGCAGACAGGGGGTTAATGAAAAACTGTTTTTT.

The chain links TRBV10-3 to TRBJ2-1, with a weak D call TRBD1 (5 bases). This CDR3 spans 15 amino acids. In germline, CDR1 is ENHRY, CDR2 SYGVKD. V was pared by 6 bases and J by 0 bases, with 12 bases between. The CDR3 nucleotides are TGTGCCATCAGCGCTGACAGACGCTCCTACAATGAGCAGTTCTTC. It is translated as CAISADRRSYNEQFF.

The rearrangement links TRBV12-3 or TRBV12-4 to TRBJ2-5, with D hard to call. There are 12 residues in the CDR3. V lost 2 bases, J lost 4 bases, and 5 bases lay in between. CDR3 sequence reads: CASSLILETQYF. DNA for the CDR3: TGTGCCAGCAGTTTAATCCTAGAGACCCAGTACTTC.

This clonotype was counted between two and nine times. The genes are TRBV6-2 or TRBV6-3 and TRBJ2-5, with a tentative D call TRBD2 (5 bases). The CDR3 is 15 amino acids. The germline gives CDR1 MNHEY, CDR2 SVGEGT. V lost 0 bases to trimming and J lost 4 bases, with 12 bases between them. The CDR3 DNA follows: TGTGCCAGCAGTTACTCGAATGCGGGCCGAGAGACCCAGTACTTC. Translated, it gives CASSYSNAGRETQYF.

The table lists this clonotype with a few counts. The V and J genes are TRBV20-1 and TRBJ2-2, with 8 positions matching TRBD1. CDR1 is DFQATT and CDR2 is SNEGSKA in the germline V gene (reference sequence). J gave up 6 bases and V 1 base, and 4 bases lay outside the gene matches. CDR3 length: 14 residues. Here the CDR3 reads CSARALRGPGELFF. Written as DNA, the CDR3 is TGCAGTGCTAGAGCCCTCAGGGGGCCCGGGGAGCTGTTTTTT.

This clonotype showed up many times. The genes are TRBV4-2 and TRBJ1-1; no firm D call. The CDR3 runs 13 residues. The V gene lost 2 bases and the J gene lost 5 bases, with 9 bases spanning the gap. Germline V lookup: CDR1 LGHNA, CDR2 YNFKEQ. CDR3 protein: CASSQFLSTEAFF. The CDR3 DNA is TGTGCCAGCAGCCAATTTCTTAGTACTGAAGCTTTCTTT.

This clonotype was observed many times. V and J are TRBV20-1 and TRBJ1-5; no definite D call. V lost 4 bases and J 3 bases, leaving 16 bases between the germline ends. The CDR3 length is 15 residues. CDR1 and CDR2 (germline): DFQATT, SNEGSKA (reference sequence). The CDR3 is CSANSPQWLNQPQHF. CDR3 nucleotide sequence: TGCAGTGCTAATTCACCCCAATGGCTCAATCAGCCCCAGCATTTT.

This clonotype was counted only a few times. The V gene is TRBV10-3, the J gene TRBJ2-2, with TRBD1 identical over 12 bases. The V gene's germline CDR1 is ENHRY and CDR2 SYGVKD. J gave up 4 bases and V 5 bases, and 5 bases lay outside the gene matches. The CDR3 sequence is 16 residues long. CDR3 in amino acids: CAISPPGQGATGELFF. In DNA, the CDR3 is TGTGCCATCAGTCCTCCGGGACAGGGGGCCACCGGGGAGCTGTTTTTT.

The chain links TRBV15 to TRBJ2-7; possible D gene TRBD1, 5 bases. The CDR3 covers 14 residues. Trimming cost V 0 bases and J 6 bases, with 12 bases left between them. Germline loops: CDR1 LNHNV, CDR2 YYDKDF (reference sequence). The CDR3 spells CATSRDYRSIEQYF. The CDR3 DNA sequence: TGTGCCACCAGCAGAGACTACAGGAGTATCGAGCAGTACTTC.